This T cell receptor beta chain was retrieved from a study of Tregs in tolerant kidney transplant recipients. The trim removed 0 bases at V and 3 bases at J, leaving 6 bases unmatched. Looked up from germline, CDR1 is KGHSH and CDR2 is LQKENI. The CDR3 spans 16 residues. Some clones are missing from TCRdb's copy, which holds only in-frame ones; the method was immunoSEQ multiplex PCR. Altogether 100,000 to 130,000 clones are present, 90% being singletons, with the ten largest covering around 0.35%. The chain combines TRBV18 with TRBJ2-7, with TRBD1 identical over 9 bases. The sample consisted of CD4+ T cells from blood, taken before the transplant. The TCR comes from a human donor who received a combined kidney and bone marrow transplant. In nucleotides, the CDR3 is TGTGCCAGCTCACCACCGCGGGACAGGGACTACTACGAGCAGTACTTC. Its protein product is CASSPPRDRDYYEQYF. Using reference TRBV18 and TRBJ2-7 for the parts outside the CDR3, the full variable domain is NAGVMQNPRHLVRRRGQEARLRCSPMKGHSHVYWYRQLPEEGLKFMVYLQKENIIDESGMPKERFSAEFPKEGPSILRIQQVVRGDSAAYFCASSPPRDRDYYEQYFGPGTRLTVT.